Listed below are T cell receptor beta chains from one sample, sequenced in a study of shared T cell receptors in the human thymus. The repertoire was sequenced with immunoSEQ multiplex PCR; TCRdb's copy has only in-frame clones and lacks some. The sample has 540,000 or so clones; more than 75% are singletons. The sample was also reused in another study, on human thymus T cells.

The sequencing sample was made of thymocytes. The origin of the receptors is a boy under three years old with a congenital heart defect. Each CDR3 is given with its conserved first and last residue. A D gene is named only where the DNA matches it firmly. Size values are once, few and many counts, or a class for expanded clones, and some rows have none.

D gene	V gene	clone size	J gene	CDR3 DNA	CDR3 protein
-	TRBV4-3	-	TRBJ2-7	TGCGCCAGCAGCCCGAGATGGGGGGAGATCTACGAGCAGTACTTC	CASSPRWGEIYEQYF
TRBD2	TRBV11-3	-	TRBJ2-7	TGTGCCAGCAGTGGGTCTAGCGGCTCCTACGAGCAGTACTTC	CASSGSSGSYEQYF
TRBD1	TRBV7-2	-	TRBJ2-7	TGTGCCAGCAGCCCCCCGCGCCGGACAGGCCCTCGGGAGCAGTACTTC	CASSPPRRTGPREQYF
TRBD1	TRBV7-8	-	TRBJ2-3	TGTGCCAGCAGCTGCGAAACAGGGGCCTTCGGCACAGATACGCAGTATTTT	CASSCETGAFGTDTQYF
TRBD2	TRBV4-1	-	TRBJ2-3	TGCGCCAGCAGTTGGGCGGGAGGGGGCACAGATACGCAGTATTTT	CASSWAGGGTDTQYF
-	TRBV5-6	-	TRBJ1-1	TGTGCCAGCCTACCTGAACCGTCCGGTACTGAAGCTTTCTTT	CASLPEPSGTEAFF
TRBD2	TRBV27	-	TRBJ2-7	TGTGCCAGCAGTTTATTCGGGGAGCAGCGGACTAGCGGCTCCTACGAGCAGTACTTC	CASSLFGEQRTSGSYEQYF
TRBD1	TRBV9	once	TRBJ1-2	TGTGCCAGCAGCGCCCGGGACAGAAACTATGGCTACACCTTC	CASSARDRNYGYTF
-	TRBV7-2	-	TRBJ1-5	TGTGCCAGCAGCTTACGGTTGCGCGATCAGCCCCAGCATTTT	CASSLRLRDQPQHF
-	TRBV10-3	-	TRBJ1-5	TGTGCCATCAGACAACAGGGAAATCAGCCCCAGCATTTT	CAIRQQGNQPQHF
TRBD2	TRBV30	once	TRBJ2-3	TGTGCCTGGAGGACCGGGACGGGACTATCAGATACGCAGTATTTT	CAWRTGTGLSDTQYF
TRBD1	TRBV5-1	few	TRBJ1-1	TGCGCCAGCAGGGGACAGGGTACAAACACTGAAGCTTTCTTT	CASRGQGTNTEAFF
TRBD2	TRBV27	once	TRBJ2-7	TGTGCCAGCAGTTCGGGACTAGCGGGAGGGAACCTCAACGAGCAGTACTTC	CASSSGLAGGNLNEQYF
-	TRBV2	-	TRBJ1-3	TGTGCCAGCAGTGAAAAGGACATTCCGGAGAACACCATATATTTT	CASSEKDIPENTIYF
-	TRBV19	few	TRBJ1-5	TGTGCCAGTAGTATCCAGACAGGAGGTCAGCCCCAGCATTTT	CASSIQTGGQPQHF
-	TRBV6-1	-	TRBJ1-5	TGTGCCAGCAGCGAAGCCGGTTGTCAGCCCCAGCATTTT	CASSEAGCQPQHF
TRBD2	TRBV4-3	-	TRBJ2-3	TGCGCCAGCAGCCAAGCGCGGGGGAGGGGTTGCACAGATACGCAGTATTTT	CASSQARGRGCTDTQYF
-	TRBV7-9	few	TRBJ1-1	TGTGCCAGCAGCTTGGCCCTTTATGGGCGGAACACTGAAGCTTTCTTT	CASSLALYGRNTEAFF
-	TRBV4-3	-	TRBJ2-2	TGCGCCAGCAGCCAAGATCATCGGGAGAGGGGCACCGGGGAGCTGTTTTTT	CASSQDHRERGTGELFF
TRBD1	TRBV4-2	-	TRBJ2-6	TGTGCCAGCAGCCAAGAATCGGGACAGGGAATTGGGGCCAACGTCCTGACTTTC	CASSQESGQGIGANVLTF
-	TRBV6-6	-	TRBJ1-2	TGTGCCAGCAGTTACGAGGGGGAGGGGTATGGCTACACCTTC	CASSYEGEGYGYTF
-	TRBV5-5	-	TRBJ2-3	TGTGCCAGCAGCCCTGGACAGAGCACAGATACGCAGTATTTT	CASSPGQSTDTQYF
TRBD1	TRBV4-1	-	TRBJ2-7	TGCGCCAGCAGCCCAGGACAGGCCTACGAGCAGTACTTC	CASSPGQAYEQYF
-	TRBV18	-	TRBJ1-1	TGTGCCAGCTCACCCCCCTCCGGGGAAAATGAAGCTTTCTTT	CASSPPSGENEAFF
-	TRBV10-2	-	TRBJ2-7	TGCGCCAGCAGCCGGGACTCCACCTACGAGCAGTACTTC	CASSRDSTYEQYF
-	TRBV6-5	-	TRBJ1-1	TGTGCCAGCATTCTCCGGACAGACGAAGCTTTCTTT	CASILRTDEAFF
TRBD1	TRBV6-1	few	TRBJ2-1	TGTGCCAGCAGTGAAGCAGAGGCAGGGGGCCGGGATGAGCAGTTCTTC	CASSEAEAGGRDEQFF
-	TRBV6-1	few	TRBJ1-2	TGTGCCAGCAGTGAAGGGGGAGCTAACTATGGCTACACCTTC	CASSEGGANYGYTF
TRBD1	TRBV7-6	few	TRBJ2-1	TGTGCCAGCAGCTTACAGGGGGCCAGCAATGAGCAGTTCTTC	CASSLQGASNEQFF
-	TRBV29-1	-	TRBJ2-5	TGCAGCGTTGTTCGTTCTGGGACAAACCAAGAGACCCAGTACTTC	CSVVRSGTNQETQYF
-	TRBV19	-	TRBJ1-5	TGTGCCAGTAGTATTGATAATGTAGGGGATTATCAGCCCCAGCATTTT	CASSIDNVGDYQPQHF
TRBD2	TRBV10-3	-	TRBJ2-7	TGTGCCATCAGTGGCCGGGCTCGGCCTAGCGGAAGAGGAACCTACGAGCAGTACTTC	CAISGRARPSGRGTYEQYF
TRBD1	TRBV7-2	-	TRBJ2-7	TGTGCCAGCAGCTATTATAGGGGACAGGGGAAGCCCTACGAGCAGTACTTC	CASSYYRGQGKPYEQYF
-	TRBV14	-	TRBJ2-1	TGTGCCAGCAGCCCTGTGGGGAGCAATGAGCAGTTCTTC	CASSPVGSNEQFF
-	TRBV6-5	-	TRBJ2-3	TGTGCCAGCAGTTACACGCTGAACCTACTCACAGATACGCAGTATTTT	CASSYTLNLLTDTQYF
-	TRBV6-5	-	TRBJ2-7	TGTGCCAGCAGTTACTCGACAGCGGGCCTTACCTACGAGCAGTACTTC	CASSYSTAGLTYEQYF
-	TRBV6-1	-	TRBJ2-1	TGTGCCAGCAGTGAATACCACTGCTCCTACAATGAGCAGTTCTTC	CASSEYHCSYNEQFF
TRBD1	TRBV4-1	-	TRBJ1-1	TGCGCCAGCAGCCAAGAAGGCTTTTTACGGACAGGGAACACTGAAGCTTTCTTT	CASSQEGFLRTGNTEAFF
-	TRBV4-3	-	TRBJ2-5	TGCGCCAGCAGCCAAGACCACAGAACCCAAGAGACCCAGTACTTC	CASSQDHRTQETQYF
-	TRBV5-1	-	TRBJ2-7	TGCGCCAGCAGCTTGGTTGAGGACTCCAGCGGGCCCTACGAGCAGTACTTC	CASSLVEDSSGPYEQYF
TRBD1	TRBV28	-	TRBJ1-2	TGTGCCAGCAGTTTCTCTACAGGGGGAAGCTATGGCTACACCTTC	CASSFSTGGSYGYTF
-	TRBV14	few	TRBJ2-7	TGTGCCAGCAGCCAAGCTCGAAGCGGGCACCCCTACGAGCAGTACTTC	CASSQARSGHPYEQYF
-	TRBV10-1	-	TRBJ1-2	TGCGCCAGCCCTCAGGGAGGGCCTGGCTACACCTTC	CASPQGGPGYTF
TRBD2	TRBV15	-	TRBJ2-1	TGTGCCACCAGCAAACCGGGACTAGATTTCTATGAGCAGTTCTTC	CATSKPGLDFYEQFF
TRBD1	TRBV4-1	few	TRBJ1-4	TGCGCCAGCAGCCAAATCCCGGGACAGGGGAATGAAAAACTGTTTTTT	CASSQIPGQGNEKLFF
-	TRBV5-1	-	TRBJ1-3	TGCGCCAGCAGCTTGGCCCCCCCCACAGGAAACACCATATATTTT	CASSLAPPTGNTIYF
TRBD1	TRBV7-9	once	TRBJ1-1	TGTGCCAGCAGCCGACCCCCCACTACAGGGGACACTGAAGCTTTCTTT	CASSRPPTTGDTEAFF
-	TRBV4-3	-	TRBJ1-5	TGCGCCAGCAGCCAAGATCTAACAGACTATAGCAATCAGCCCCAGCATTTT	CASSQDLTDYSNQPQHF
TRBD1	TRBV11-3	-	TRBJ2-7	TGTGCCAGCAGCTCACCCAGCCGGCACCGGGACAGGGTACCCTACGAGCAGTACTTC	CASSSPSRHRDRVPYEQYF
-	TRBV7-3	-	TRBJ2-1	TGTGCCAGCAGCTTAATACAGGGATACAATGAGCAGTTCTTC	CASSLIQGYNEQFF
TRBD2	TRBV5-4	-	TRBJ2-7	TGTGCCAGCAGCTTGGGACTAGCGGACTACGAGCAGTACTTC	CASSLGLADYEQYF
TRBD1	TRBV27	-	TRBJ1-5	TGTGCCAGCAGTTCCCTTCACAGGGGGCTGGGGCAGCCCCAGCATTTT	CASSSLHRGLGQPQHF
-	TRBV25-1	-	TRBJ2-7	TGTGCCAGCAGTGAAAAGGGACACCTTGCAGAGCCCTACGAGCAGTACTTC	CASSEKGHLAEPYEQYF
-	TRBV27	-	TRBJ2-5	TGTGCCAGCAGTTTCACCGGGAGTCAAGAGACCCAGTACTTC	CASSFTGSQETQYF